This TCR beta chain was observed in a study of early T cells in non-severe SARS-CoV-2 infection. The wider study: It was bulk RNA from unsorted whole blood that was sequenced, and the chains were unpaired. Study-wide findings and caveats: CD4 and private specificities were missed by VDJdb matching, which favored anti-spike CD8 responses.

In the library, individual cDNA molecules carried attached unique molecular identifiers. Each CDR3 protein is one row after TCRdb ran MiXCR on the 5' RACE reads. The sample gives 70,000 to 90,000 distinct CDR3 sequences, around 11% of which show up once; about 4.8% is in the top ten. At least ten counts were recorded for this clonotype. No antigen is known for it. The TCR sequence derives from an adult who was a healthcare worker with PCR-confirmed SARS-CoV-2 infection or an uninfected control (not recorded which). The specimen sequenced was whole blood.

This CDR3 reads CASSLVGGVHEQYF. CDR3 in DNA: TGTGCCAGCAGCTTAGTAGGTGGGGTACACGAGCAGTACTTC. The chain is built from TRBV7-9 and TRBJ2-7; D call uncertain. Germline V lookup: CDR1 SEHNR, CDR2 FQNEAQ (reference sequence). The CDR3 contains 14 residues. Trimming removed 1 base from V and 5 bases from J, with 12 bases in between.